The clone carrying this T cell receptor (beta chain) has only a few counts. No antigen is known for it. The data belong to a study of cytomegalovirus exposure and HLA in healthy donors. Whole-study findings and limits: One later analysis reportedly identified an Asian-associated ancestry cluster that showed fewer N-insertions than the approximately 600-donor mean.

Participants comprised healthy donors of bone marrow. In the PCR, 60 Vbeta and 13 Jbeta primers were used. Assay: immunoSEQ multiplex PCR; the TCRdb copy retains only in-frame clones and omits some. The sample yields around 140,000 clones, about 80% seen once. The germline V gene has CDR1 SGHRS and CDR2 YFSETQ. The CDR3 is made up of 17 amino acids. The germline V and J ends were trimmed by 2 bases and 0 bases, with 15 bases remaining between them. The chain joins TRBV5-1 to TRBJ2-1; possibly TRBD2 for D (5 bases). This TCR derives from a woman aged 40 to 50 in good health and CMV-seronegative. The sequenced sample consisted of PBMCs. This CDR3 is CASSFWLAEGSYNEQFF. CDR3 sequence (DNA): TGCGCCAGCAGCTTCTGGCTAGCTGAGGGCTCCTACAATGAGCAGTTCTTC.